This T cell receptor beta chain was captured by sequencing in a study of beta chain features in type 1 diabetes. Study conclusions and caveats: Among patients with Type 1 diabetes, TCRB CDR3s were moderately but significantly shorter in every one of the four CD4+ subsets. Within patients, naive, central memory and Treg TCRB repertoires seemed more similar than within healthy donors. For type 1 diabetes patients, VDJ junctions showed fewer insertions and more deletions.

This clone turned up a few times. The target antigen is unknown. The sequenced template was cDNA made from the entire isolated RNA. Assay used: immunoSEQ multiplex PCR; TCRdb lists only in-frame clones, some missing. The sample lists 300,000 to 450,000 clones, around 9.6% occurring once. CD4+ naive, central memory, regulatory and stem cell-like memory subsets were isolated by sorting on CD45RO/CCR7/CD25/CD127/CD95/CD27. Sorting gave populations that all exceeded 95% purity. This CDR3 contains 14 residues. CDR1 KGHSH and CDR2 LQKENI come from the germline V gene. J gave up 9 bases and V 0 bases, and 5 bases lay outside the gene matches.

What was sequenced was central memory CD4+ T cells from blood. This clonotype originated in a man aged 25-40 years with type 1 diabetes. The chain carries TRBV18 and TRBJ2-1; TRBD1 matches 7 bases. The CDR3 loop reads CASSPPAGGGEQFF. The CDR3 nucleotides read TGTGCCAGCTCACCACCAGCAGGGGGTGGTGAGCAGTTCTTC.